This TCR beta chain originates from a study of cytomegalovirus exposure and HLA in healthy donors. The study's findings and limits: A later analysis found that most CMV-associated TCR beta chains appeared HLA-restricted. In all likelihood, a cluster of highly shared sequence variants was a sequencing artifact.

This clone was counted once. Its antigen remains unknown. This PCR relied on a set of 60 Vbeta primers and 13 Jbeta primers. Sequenced by immunoSEQ multiplex PCR; TCRdb stores in-frame clones only, minus some. The sample has around 150,000 clones; 60% to 85% are singletons. The CDR3 contains 15 residues. Germline V gene data show CDR1 as SGHDT and CDR2 as YYEEEE. Trimming removed 2 bases at V and 8 bases at J, with 19 bases between. V is TRBV5-6 and J is TRBJ1-2; D unclear. The clonotype comes from a man between 18 and 35 years old in good health and CMV-seronegative. Sequencing used PBMCs. CDR3 nucleotides: TGTGCCAGCAGCTTATTAGCGCCGTCCTTTGAAGGCTACACCTTC. Translated, it gives CASSLLAPSFEGYTF. Variable domain in full (rest from reference TRBV5-6 and TRBJ1-2): DAGVTQSPTHLIKTRGQQVTLRCSPKSGHDTVSWYQQALGQGPQFIFQYYEEEERQRGNFPDRFSGHQFPNYSSELNVNALLLGDSALYLCASSLLAPSFEGYTFGSGTRLTVV.